This is a list of T cell receptor beta chains from one sample in a study of blood T cell repertoires in COVID-19. Method: immunoSEQ multiplex PCR; TCRdb's copy keeps in-frame clones and lacks some. There are hundreds of thousands of clones in the sample; just over 85% occur only once, and around a tenth lies in the top ten. The sample was peripheral blood. The source of these receptors is a man between 50 and 59 years old with COVID-19, enrolled during active disease. Both conserved end residues are part of each CDR3. The D gene is left open where the match is weak. Not every row has a clone size; where given, it reads once, few, many or a size class.

v_call	d_call	clone_size	j_call	cdr3_aa	cdr3_nt
TRBV10-1	TRBD2	.	TRBJ2-2	CASGQGMGLAAAGELFF	TGCGCCAGCGGCCAGGGGATGGGACTAGCGGCAGCCGGGGAGCTGTTTTTT
TRBV28	.	.	TRBJ2-7	CASSLRQDEQYF	TGTGCCAGCAGTTTACGCCAGGACGAGCAGTACTTC
TRBV6-2/TRBV6-3	.	.	TRBJ2-5	CASSYFPRSGLAQYF	TGTGCCAGCAGTTACTTTCCCCGGTCGGGTTTGGCCCAGTACTTC
TRBV30	.	once	TRBJ1-4	CAWSFVREKLFF	TGTGCCTGGAGTTTTGTACGGGAGAAACTGTTTTTT
TRBV18	TRBD1	.	TRBJ1-5	CASSPGQGVFRNQPQHF	TGTGCCAGCTCACCGGGACAGGGGGTTTTTCGGAATCAGCCCCAGCATTTT
TRBV25-1	TRBD1	once	TRBJ1-2	CASSARGQVYGYTF	TGTGCCAGCAGTGCCAGGGGGCAGGTCTATGGCTACACCTTC
TRBV6-1	.	.	TRBJ1-1	CASSEIMGARTPFF	TGTGCCAGCAGTGAAATAATGGGGGCTCGTACACCTTTCTTT
TRBV6-1	TRBD2	.	TRBJ2-1	CASSDYLAASYNEQFF	TGTGCCAGCAGTGATTATCTAGCGGCCTCCTACAATGAGCAGTTCTTC
TRBV6-2/TRBV6-3	TRBD1	.	TRBJ2-2	CASSLPRTGGNGELFF	TGTGCCAGCAGTCTTCCCCGGACAGGGGGCAACGGGGAGCTGTTTTTT
TRBV5-6	.	once	TRBJ1-1	CASSFLNFNTEAFF	TGTGCCAGCAGCTTCCTCAACTTCAACACTGAAGCTTTCTTT
TRBV6-5	TRBD1	.	TRBJ1-5	CASSPGTGSVQPQHF	TGTGCCAGCAGTCCCGGGACAGGGTCGGTTCAGCCCCAGCATTTT
TRBV5-8	.	.	TRBJ2-3	CASSLAGTDTQYF	TGTGCCAGCAGCTTGGCTGGCACAGATACGCAGTATTTT
TRBV5-5	TRBD1	.	TRBJ1-2	CASSLGGTAYGYTF	TGTGCCAGCAGCTTGGGGGGGACAGCCTATGGCTACACCTTC
TRBV4-3	TRBD2	.	TRBJ2-3	CASSQGGFAGGTDTQYF	TGCGCCAGCAGCCAAGGCGGCTTCGCGGGAGGCACAGATACGCAGTATTTT
TRBV11-2	.	.	TRBJ2-7	CASSLANRVYYEQYF	TGTGCCAGCAGCTTAGCCAACAGGGTGTACTACGAGCAGTACTTC
TRBV27	TRBD1	.	TRBJ1-5	CARGTETETYSNQPQHF	TGTGCCAGGGGGACAGAGACGGAGACCTATAGCAATCAGCCCCAGCATTTT
TRBV7-2	.	.	TRBJ2-3	CASSLFVLGTDTQYF	TGTGCCAGCAGCTTATTTGTGCTAGGTACAGATACGCAGTATTTT
TRBV7-9	.	.	TRBJ1-5	CASSLALRDNQPQHF	TGTGCCAGCAGCTTAGCTCTCAGGGACAATCAGCCCCAGCATTTT
TRBV7-9	.	.	TRBJ1-1	CASSSGFLHTEAFF	TGTGCCAGCAGCTCAGGGTTCTTGCACACTGAAGCTTTCTTT
TRBV30	TRBD1	.	TRBJ1-2	CAWLLDRVYGYTF	TGTGCCTGGCTCCTAGACAGGGTCTATGGCTACACCTTC
TRBV14	TRBD2	.	TRBJ2-5	CASSRRLAGGQETQYF	TGTGCCAGCAGCCGCCGTCTGGCGGGAGGTCAAGAGACCCAGTACTTC